Listed here is a single T cell receptor beta chain. These data belong to a study of blood T cell repertoires in COVID-19. Study details: The origin of the acute and convalescent COVID-19 samples was the United States, Italy and Spain. Nucleic acid was either cDNA or gDNA, and it came from T cells, B-cell-depleted T cells, or PBMCs.

The CDR3 is 15 amino acids. V was clipped by 2 bases and J by 7 bases; unmatched bases: 8. Germline V gives CDR1 LGHNA, CDR2 YSLEER. In the study's own analysis: Scientists estimated how many nucleated cells there were by amplifying reference gene primers. Assay used: immunoSEQ multiplex PCR; TCRdb lists only in-frame clones, some missing. The V and J calls and clone size come from that table; D and trimming were worked out from the DNA. The sample contains around 700,000 clones, around 89% of which appear only once. This TCR was sampled from a woman under 30 with acute or convalescent COVID-19. The gene calls are TRBV4-3 and TRBJ2-3, with 8 bases fitting TRBD1. Source material: peripheral blood. The DNA for the CDR3 is TGCGCCAGCAGCCAAAATGCGAACAGGGGGAATACGCAGTATTTT. Its protein product is CASSQNANRGNTQYF.